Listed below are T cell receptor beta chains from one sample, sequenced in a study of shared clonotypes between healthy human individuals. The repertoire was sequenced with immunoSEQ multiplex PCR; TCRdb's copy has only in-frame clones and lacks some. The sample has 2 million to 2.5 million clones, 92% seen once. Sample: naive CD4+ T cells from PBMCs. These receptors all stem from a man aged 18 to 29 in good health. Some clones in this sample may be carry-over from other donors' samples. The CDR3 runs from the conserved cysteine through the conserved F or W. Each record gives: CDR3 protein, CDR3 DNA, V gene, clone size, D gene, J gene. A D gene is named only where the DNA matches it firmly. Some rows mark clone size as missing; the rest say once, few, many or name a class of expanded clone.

CAWSEQGAWNSPLHF,TGTGCCTGGAGCGAACAGGGGGCTTGGAATTCACCCCTCCACTTT,TRBV30,NA,TRBD1,TRBJ1-6
CASSLQSSGNTIYF,TGTGCCAGCAGCTTACAGAGCTCTGGAAACACCATATATTTT,TRBV11-2,NA,NA,TRBJ1-3
CASSRSFGTGYGYTF,TGTGCCAGCAGCAGATCCTTTGGGACAGGCTATGGCTACACCTTC,TRBV21-1,once,NA,TRBJ1-2
CASSTLSADYGYTF,TGTGCCAGCAGCACCCTATCGGCGGACTATGGCTACACCTTC,TRBV9,NA,NA,TRBJ1-2
CASSLGDRLLLGEKLFF,TGTGCCAGCAGCTTAGGGGACAGGCTCCTCTTGGGCGAAAAACTGTTTTTT,TRBV7-6,once,TRBD1,TRBJ1-4
CASSFWGGRDEQYF,TGTGCCAGCAGTTTTTGGGGGGGTCGGGACGAGCAGTACTTC,TRBV28,NA,TRBD2,TRBJ2-7
CASEVGGATYEQYF,TGTGCCAGTGAAGTGGGAGGGGCGACCTACGAGCAGTACTTC,TRBV27,NA,TRBD2,TRBJ2-7
CASSKAGSTDTQYF,TGTGCCAGCAGTAAAGCGGGGAGCACAGATACGCAGTATTTT,TRBV28,NA,TRBD2,TRBJ2-3
CASRTSGTWNEQFF,TGTGCCAGCAGAACTAGCGGGACATGGAATGAGCAGTTCTTC,TRBV28,NA,TRBD2,TRBJ2-1
CASSLGAGGGPQYGYTF,TGTGCCAGCAGCTTAGGAGCAGGGGGTGGCCCTCAGTATGGCTACACCTTC,TRBV7-8,NA,TRBD1,TRBJ1-2
CASSMTPSNTGELFF,TGTGCCAGTAGTATGACCCCCTCTAACACCGGGGAGCTGTTTTTT,TRBV19,NA,NA,TRBJ2-2
CASSRLAGSQRYEQYF,TGTGCCAGCAGCAGACTAGCGGGATCTCAACGGTACGAGCAGTACTTC,TRBV13,once,TRBD2,TRBJ2-7
CASSRDITGELFF,TGCGCCAGCAGCAGGGACATCACCGGGGAGCTGTTTTTT,TRBV5-1,NA,NA,TRBJ2-2
CASSLGLAGGKTQYF,TGCGCCAGCAGCTTGGGACTAGCGGGAGGGAAGACCCAGTACTTC,TRBV5-1,NA,TRBD2,TRBJ2-5
CASSTQGRYHEQYF,TGTGCCAGCAGCACACAGGGGAGGTACCACGAGCAGTACTTC,TRBV11-2,NA,NA,TRBJ2-7
CASSKMPGGGSSYEQYF,TGTGCCAGCAGTAAAATGCCCGGGGGCGGGAGCTCCTACGAGCAGTACTTC,TRBV27,NA,NA,TRBJ2-7
CASSVGTGIIGELFF,TGTGCCAGCAGCGTAGGGACAGGGATAATCGGGGAGCTGTTTTTT,TRBV9,NA,TRBD1,TRBJ2-2